These 7 T cell receptor beta chains originate from one sample sequenced in a study of T-cell memory formation after mild COVID-19. Each CDR3 protein gets one entry after TCRdb re-called the 5' RACE reads with MiXCR. The repertoire holds tens of thousands of distinct CDR3 sequences, about a tenth seen once, with approximately 1% in the top ten. Sequencing was performed on PBMCs or a T cell subset sorted from them (not recorded which). The receptors originated from a man between 18 and 35 years old who had mild COVID-19 (a few samples of this study predate the infection). Cell type and time point are not known.

There are a few counts of this clonotype. V usage is TRBV3-1 and J usage is TRBJ1-1; possibly TRBD1 for D (6 bases). Trimming took off 0 bases at V and 2 bases at J, with 10 bases between the two ends. CDR1 is LGHDT and CDR2 is YNNKEL in the germline V gene (reference sequence). The CDR3 totals 15 residues. The CDR3 sequence: CASSQEQGRNTEAFF. The CDR3 DNA is TGTGCCAGCAGCCAAGAGCAGGGGCGAAACACTGAAGCTTTCTTT.

V is TRBV28 and J is TRBJ1-5; D possibly corresponds to TRBD1 (6 bases). In germline, CDR1 is MDHEN, CDR2 SYDVKM. The germline V and J ends were trimmed by 7 bases and 2 bases, with 12 bases remaining between them. This CDR3 comprises 14 residues. The CDR3 DNA reads as TGTGCCAGCACGGGGGGCCCTGGCAATCAGCCCCAGCATTTT. Protein sequence: CASTGGPGNQPQHF.

This clonotype was seen a handful of times. The chain has TRBV5-5 and TRBJ2-2, with 8 bases fitting TRBD1. Losses at the gene ends were 1 base for V and 2 bases for J; bases not matched to a gene: 4. Per germline, CDR1 SGHKS and CDR2 YYEKEE (reference sequence). This CDR3 region has 16 residues. The CDR3 DNA sequence: TGTGCCAGCAGCTTGACAGGGGGGTTCAACACCGGGGAGCTGTTTTTT. It yields the protein CASSLTGGFNTGELFF.

This clonotype was observed many times. The genes are TRBV5-1 and TRBJ2-7; D is perhaps TRBD1 (6 bases). V shed 0 bases and J shed 2 bases, with 12 bases lying between them. Per germline, CDR1 SGHRS and CDR2 YFSETQ. The CDR3 contains 15 residues. The CDR3: CASSLEPGQTYEQYV. The CDR3 DNA sequence: TGCGCCAGCAGCTTGGAGCCGGGACAAACCTACGAGCAGTACGTC.

There are a few counts of this clonotype. CDR3 DNA sequence: TGTGCCAGCAGTGAATGGGGCAGTATTGGGAATGAGCAGTTCTTC. Protein: CASSEWGSIGNEQFF. This rearrangement joins TRBV6-1 to TRBJ2-1, with D possibly being TRBD1 (5 bases). This CDR3 has 15 residues. Germline CDR1 reads MNHNS; CDR2 reads SASEGT. V was shortened by 2 bases and J by 7 bases, with 15 bases between the two germline ends.

The genes are TRBV5-1 and TRBJ2-5, with D possibly matching TRBD2 (6 bases). The germline gives CDR1 SGHRS, CDR2 YFSETQ. The CDR3 spans 15 residues. The V end was cut by 3 bases, the J end by 5 bases, with 17 bases between. This CDR3 is CASSSRTSRGETQYF. For the CDR3, the DNA is TGCGCCAGCAGCTCCAGGACCAGCCGGGGGGAGACCCAGTACTTC.

The rearrangement links TRBV7-2 to TRBJ2-7; TRBD2 matches at 7 bases. This CDR3 has 16 amino acids. In germline, CDR1 is SGHTA, CDR2 FQGNSA. J was trimmed by 0 bases and V by 1 base; bases with no gene match: 6. The CDR3 region has the DNA TGTGCCAGCAGCTTAGGAGCGGGGTGGAGCTCCTACGAGCAGTACTTC. Residues: CASSLGAGWSSYEQYF.